This entry lists 8 T cell receptor beta chains sequenced from one sample in a study of blood T cell repertoires in COVID-19. Sequencing was performed with immunoSEQ multiplex PCR; in TCRdb, only in-frame clones are kept and a portion is missing. Of 110,000 or so clones in the sample, roughly 84% are singletons; the top ten hold roughly 6.5%. Material for sequencing was peripheral blood. These receptors all stem from a woman between 50 and 59 years old with acute or convalescent COVID-19.

In DNA form, the CDR3 reads TGCGCCAGCAGCTACGGACAGGGTTGGGATACGCAGTATTTT. It encodes CASSYGQGWDTQYF. The chain combines TRBV5-1 with TRBJ2-3, with 8 nucleotides matching TRBD1. The CDR3 has 14 residues. V shed 3 bases, J shed 6 bases, and the junction held 6 bases outside the gene matches. The germline V gene has CDR1 SGHRS and CDR2 YFSETQ.

V usage is TRBV6-5 and J usage is TRBJ1-2; D is undetermined. The CDR3 extends over 13 amino acids. CDR1 and CDR2 (germline): MNHEY, SVGAGI. V was cut by 7 bases and J by 5 bases, with 14 bases left in between. CDR3: CASTRLTGYGYTF. The CDR3 bases are TGTGCCAGCACCCGCCTCACGGGTTATGGCTACACCTTC.

This clone is medium-sized within its sample. The chain joins TRBV4-2 to TRBJ1-3; D not resolved. V was shortened by 0 bases and J by 4 bases, with 16 bases between the two germline ends. Germline loops: CDR1 LGHNA, CDR2 YNFKEQ. CDR3 length: 17 residues. CDR3 protein: CASSQDPSGGLGNTIYF. DNA of the CDR3: TGTGCCAGCAGCCAAGATCCATCAGGAGGGCTGGGAAACACCATATATTTT.

V usage is TRBV19 and J usage is TRBJ1-2, with 8 bases matching TRBD1. CDR3 length equals 13 residues. Trimming at V came to 3 bases and at J to 6 bases, leaving 3 bases not matched to a gene. CDR1 is LNHDA, CDR2 SQIVND, per germline (reference sequence). The CDR3: CASSMLRGHGYTF. CDR3 nucleotides: TGTGCCAGTAGTATGCTCAGGGGGCATGGCTACACCTTC. The full variable domain, completed using reference TRBV19 and TRBJ1-2, is DGGITQSPKYLFRKEGQNVTLSCEQNLNHDAMYWYRQDPGQGLRLIYYSQIVNDFQKGDIAEGYSVSREKKESFPLTVTSAQKNPTAFYLCASSMLRGHGYTFGSGTRLTVV.

The chain couples TRBV25-1 to TRBJ1-2; 9 positions match TRBD1. V trimming: 6 bases; J trimming: 3 bases; junction bases outside the gene matches: 5. The CDR3 has 14 residues. Germline V gene data show CDR1 as MGHDK and CDR2 as SYGVNS. CDR3 sequence (DNA): TGTGCCAGCAGGGGGGACAGGGTGGACTATGGCTACACCTTC. Amino acid sequence: CASRGDRVDYGYTF.

This chain connects TRBV12-5 to TRBJ2-1; TRBD2 aligns across 11 bases. CDR3 size: 15 residues. The germline V gene encodes CDR1 LGHNT and CDR2 FRNRAP. The V and J ends lost 5 bases and 3 bases, in that order; junction bases with no gene match: 3. CDR3 nucleotides: TGTGCTAGTGGTGAGACTAGCGGGGTCTACAATGAGCAGTTCTTC. Translated, it gives CASGETSGVYNEQFF.

The chain joins TRBV5-1 to TRBJ2-1, with D hard to call. This CDR3 spans 11 amino acids. V shed 0 bases and J shed 7 bases, with 2 bases lying between them. Germline loops: CDR1 SGHRS, CDR2 YFSETQ. CDR3 in DNA: TGCGCCAGCAGCTTGGCGAATGAGCAGTTCTTC. Protein: CASSLANEQFF.

In this sample, this clone turned up once. The genes are TRBV6-5 and TRBJ1-4, with D perhaps TRBD1 (5 bases). This CDR3 spans 13 amino acids. Germline lookup yields CDR1 MNHEY and CDR2 SVGAGI. Trimming took off 6 bases at V and 8 bases at J, with 13 bases between the two ends. The CDR3 reads CASREPGKEKLFF. The CDR3 DNA reads as TGTGCCAGCAGGGAGCCAGGGAAGGAAAAACTGTTTTTT.